This entry lists 22 T cell receptor beta chains sequenced from one sample in a study of CD8+ T cells in alopecia areata. Treatment in this sample: oral pan-JAK inhibitor, 5-10 mg twice daily. Investigators isolated RNA and reverse transcribed it into cDNA to act as the sequencing template. Here immunoSEQ multiplex PCR was the method, and the copy in TCRdb shows in-frame clones only, minus some. Among 180,000 or so clones listed, roughly 60% were seen once. This specimen was CD4+ T cells sorted from blood, taken between weeks 55 and 65, from a patient treated with tofacitinib. Receptor source: a human donor with alopecia areata.

This clone was seen a handful of times. V and J are TRBV19 and TRBJ2-3; no definite D call. Between the trimmed V and J ends, which lost 3 bases and 1 base, there was a span of 8 bases. The germline CDR1 and CDR2 sequences are LNHDA and SQIVND (reference sequence). The CDR3 spans 14 residues. The CDR3 DNA sequence: TGTGCCAGTAGTATGGGTGGGGGCACAGATACGCAGTATTTT. Protein product: CASSMGGGTDTQYF. Supplemented by reference TRBV19 and TRBJ2-3, the full variable domain reads DGGITQSPKYLFRKEGQNVTLSCEQNLNHDAMYWYRQDPGQGLRLIYYSQIVNDFQKGDIAEGYSVSREKKESFPLTVTSAQKNPTAFYLCASSMGGGTDTQYFGPGTRLTVL.

V usage is TRBV30 and J usage is TRBJ1-2, with D hard to call. The germline V gene has CDR1 GTSNPN and CDR2 SVGIG (reference sequence). Trimming took 3 bases from V and 5 from J, leaving 13 bases between them. The CDR3 covers 13 residues. The CDR3 loop reads CAWSHNGLYGYTF. The CDR3, as DNA: TGTGCCTGGAGCCATAATGGCCTTTATGGCTACACCTTC.

J is TRBJ2-2 and V is TRBV27, with 7 bases lining up with TRBD1. Germline V gene sequence: CDR1 MNHEY, CDR2 SMNVEV (reference sequence). The CDR3 runs to 17 residues. J was trimmed by 5 bases and V by 5 bases; bases with no gene match: 14. CDR3 nucleotides: TGTGCCAGCAGTCCCCTCACGACAGGGAAGAAAACCGGGGAGCTGTTTTTT. It translates to CASSPLTTGKKTGELFF.

This clone was counted only a few times. Written as DNA, the CDR3 is TGCGCCAGCAGCTTGGGGCAGGTGGCCAACGTCCTGACTTTC. Translating gives CASSLGQVANVLTF. The genes are TRBV5-1 and TRBJ2-6; D call uncertain. The CDR3 has 14 residues. Looked up from germline, CDR1 is SGHRS and CDR2 is YFSETQ. Trimming cost V 0 bases and J 6 bases, with 7 bases left between them.

The CDR3 sequence: CSVEQGRTNIQYF. CDR3 bases: TGCAGCGTTGAACAGGGAAGAACGAACATTCAGTACTTC. The rearrangement links TRBV29-1 to TRBJ2-4, with a tentative D call TRBD1 (5 bases). V was trimmed by 2 bases and J by 7 bases, leaving 12 bases between them. CDR1 and CDR2 (germline): SQVTM, ANQGSEA. CDR3 length equals 13 residues.

The chain uses TRBV9 and TRBJ1-2, with D unclear. V lost 0 bases and J 0 bases, leaving 9 bases between the germline ends. Germline CDR1 SGDLS, CDR2 YYNGEE. This CDR3 comprises 15 residues. CDR3 region: CASSVANSANYGYTF. CDR3 nucleotide sequence: TGTGCCAGCAGCGTAGCGAACAGCGCTAACTATGGCTACACCTTC.

The chain couples TRBV29-1 to TRBJ1-2; D uncertain. This CDR3 comprises 13 residues. Germline V CDR1 and CDR2: SQVTM, ANQGSEA. CDR3 sequence reads: CSVPRVTDYGYTF. In nucleotides, the CDR3 is TGCAGTGTGCCCCGCGTCACAGACTATGGCTACACCTTC.

The genes are TRBV4-2 and TRBJ2-2; no firm D call. Germline V gene sequence: CDR1 LGHNA, CDR2 YNFKEQ. The CDR3 contains 15 residues. V lost 0 bases and J lost 1, with 6 bases in between. CDR3 region: CASSQDVRNTGELFF. DNA for the CDR3: TGTGCCAGCAGCCAAGATGTACGGAACACCGGGGAGCTGTTTTTT.

The chain uses TRBV5-1 and TRBJ1-5; D is undetermined. CDR1 is SGHRS, CDR2 YFSETQ, per germline. The CDR3 loop spans 13 amino acids. Trimming removed 5 bases from V and 2 bases from J, with 8 bases in between. The CDR3 DNA sequence: TGCGCCAGCAGTGACAAGCGCAATCAGCCCCAGCATTTT. Translation: CASSDKRNQPQHF.

The sample holds one count of this clone. The V call is TRBV7-9, the J call TRBJ1-2; D is undetermined. The CDR3 loop spans 12 amino acids. Germline lookup yields CDR1 SEHNR and CDR2 FQNEAQ (reference sequence). Trimming pared 6 bases from V and 4 bases from J, leaving 9 bases between. CDR3 region: CASSRKSYGYTF. Here the CDR3 DNA reads TGTGCCAGCAGTAGGAAAAGCTATGGCTACACCTTC.

The chain joins TRBV27 to TRBJ1-6; 8 positions match TRBD1. The CDR3 consists of 14 residues. The V segment lost 1 base and the J segment 10 bases; nucleotides outside the gene matches: 3. Germline V CDR1 and CDR2: MNHEY, SMNVEV (reference sequence). CDR3 loop: CASSLFAGGSPLHF. The CDR3 DNA is TGTGCCAGCAGTTTATTCGCAGGGGGCTCACCCCTCCACTTT.

The chain is built from TRBV5-1 and TRBJ2-2; D not certain. CDR3 length: 16 amino acids. CDR1 is SGHRS, CDR2 YFSETQ, per germline. V was cut by 2 bases and J by 0 bases, with 11 bases left in between. CDR3 sequence (DNA): TGCGCCAGCAGCTTTCAGGCCCAAACGAACACCGGGGAGCTGTTTTTT. It is translated as CASSFQAQTNTGELFF.

The CDR3: CASSTAAGGRYEQYF. In DNA, the CDR3 is TGTGCCAGTAGTACCGCAGCGGGGGGCCGCTACGAGCAGTACTTC. This chain uses TRBV19 with TRBJ2-7; 9 bases are a match to TRBD2. Germline CDR1 reads LNHDA; CDR2 reads SQIVND (reference sequence). This CDR3 region has 15 residues. Trimming took 4 bases from V and 3 from J; bases not matched to a gene: 7.

This rearrangement joins TRBV7-9 to TRBJ1-6, with D possibly being TRBD1 (5 bases). Germline loops: CDR1 SEHNR, CDR2 FQNEAQ (reference sequence). This CDR3 has 14 residues. V was cut by 1 base and J by 6 bases, with 7 bases left in between. In DNA, the CDR3 is TGTGCCAGCAGCTTAGGACAGAGTAATTCACCCCTCCACTTT. The encoded protein is CASSLGQSNSPLHF.

The CDR3 region is CASSQDPGEPQHF. CDR3 nucleotide sequence: TGCGCCAGCAGCCAAGATCCCGGTGAGCCCCAGCATTTT. The V gene is TRBV4-1, the J gene TRBJ1-5; D unresolved. Germline loops: CDR1 MGHRA, CDR2 YSYEKL. V lost 0 bases and J lost 8, with 8 bases in between. CDR3 length equals 13 residues.

V and J are TRBV2 and TRBJ1-2; D not resolved. The CDR3 contains 12 residues. Trimming removed 7 bases at V and 5 bases at J, with 11 bases between. Germline V gene sequence: CDR1 SNHLY, CDR2 FYNNEI. The CDR3 DNA reads TGTGCCAGCAAATTGCTCGGGTATGGCTACACCTTC. It encodes CASKLLGYGYTF.

The rearrangement links TRBV20-1 to TRBJ2-7; D is possibly TRBD1 (6 bases). The CDR3 loop spans 10 amino acids. The germline CDR1 and CDR2 sequences are DFQATT and SNEGSKA (reference sequence). Trimming stripped 5 bases from V and 9 bases from J, with 11 bases between. The DNA for the CDR3 is TGCAGTGCTGGGGGCCAAGGGCAGTACTTC. Translated, it gives CSAGGQGQYF.

The chain employs TRBV5-1 and TRBJ2-1; TRBD2 matches at 7 bases. V was clipped by 6 bases and J by 0 bases; unmatched bases: 9. This CDR3 spans 16 amino acids. CDR1 is SGHRS, CDR2 YFSETQ, per germline. DNA for the CDR3: TGCGCCAGCAAGGGAGGGTCGGACCCCTCCTACAATGAGCAGTTCTTC. Amino acid sequence: CASKGGSDPSYNEQFF.

A note on this clone: At one of its ends the junction is not consistent with the germline gene, which may arise from a read error. The chain combines TRBV7-7 with TRBJ2-2, with D unresolved. Germline V CDR1 and CDR2: SSHAT, FNYEAQ (reference sequence). The CDR3 runs to 13 residues. The CDR3 DNA reads TGTGCTAGCAGCTCAGGATTCACCGGGGAGCTGTTTTTT. Translating gives CASSSGFTGELFF.

The J gene is TRBJ1-5, the V gene TRBV23-1, with TRBD1 matching over 8 bases. Being an ORF, TRBV23-1 has a function that is uncertain. With 0 bases clipped from V and 5 bases from J, the junction kept 6 bases outside the gene matches. The CDR3 covers 16 residues. The CDR3 sequence: CASSQSDRVFDQPQHF. CDR3 coding DNA: TGCGCCAGCAGTCAATCGGACAGGGTGTTCGATCAGCCCCAGCATTTT.

The genes are TRBV5-6 and TRBJ2-5; 8 bases are a match to TRBD1. The CDR3 runs to 17 residues. CDR1 and CDR2 from the germline V gene are SGHDT and YYEEEE. V trimming: 3 bases; J trimming: 2 bases; junction bases outside the gene matches: 12. The CDR3, as DNA: TGTGCCAGCAGCTCGGGACCTGGACAGGGTCGGCAAGAGACCCAGTACTTC. It is translated as CASSSGPGQGRQETQYF.

V is TRBV30 and J is TRBJ1-2, with a weak D call TRBD1 (6 bases). Germline V gene sequence: CDR1 GTSNPN, CDR2 SVGIG (reference sequence). The CDR3 runs 12 residues. V lost 2 bases, J lost 4 bases, and 8 bases lay in between. This CDR3 is CAWSLQGYGYTF. The CDR3 nucleotides are TGTGCCTGGAGTCTACAGGGCTATGGCTACACCTTC.